One and the same sample provided the 28 T cell receptor beta chains below, sequenced in a study of identical twins (dated by TCRdb to about 2016). Library construction relied on 5' RACE. The instrument given in TCRdb is Illumina HiSeq 2000. In-frame beta chains were kept once TCRdb had trimmed the public reads at Q25 with fastp and called clones with MiXCR. Rows merge per CDR3 protein into single entries with the most common DNA and genes. The sample table lists 450,000 to 650,000 distinct CDR3 sequences, 15% of them with a count of one. The ten largest clones represent 0.44% of the sample. These data were also filed under a second study, of yellow fever vaccine responses in identical twins.

The specimen sequenced was CD4+ T cells sorted from blood. The receptors were gathered from a woman between 18 and 29 years old in good health.

The chain uses TRBV7-8 and TRBJ2-7; 13 nucleotides agree with TRBD2. This CDR3 has 16 amino acids. CDR1 and CDR2 from the germline V gene are SGHVS and FQNEAQ. V shed 5 bases and J 5 bases; nucleotides not matched to a gene: 9. The CDR3 DNA sequence: TGTGCCAGCAGCCGAGGGACTAGCGGGATAGTAAACGAGCAGTACTTC. It translates to CASSRGTSGIVNEQYF.

This clonotype was detected ten times or more. CDR3 sequence: CASSLDGGAYNEQFF. The CDR3, as DNA: TGCGCCAGCAGCTTGGACGGGGGGGCCTACAATGAGCAGTTCTTC. The J gene is TRBJ2-1, the V gene TRBV5-1, with 8 bases that match TRBD2. V lost 0 bases, J lost 2 bases, and 1 base stayed unmatched. The CDR3 sequence is 15 residues long. Germline values: CDR1 SGHRS, CDR2 YFSETQ.

This clonotype has only a few counts. The chain links TRBV5-1 to TRBJ2-3; no definite D call. V was cut by 3 bases and J by 5 bases, with 13 bases left in between. CDR1 and CDR2 from the germline V gene are SGHRS and YFSETQ. This CDR3 has 14 residues. The CDR3 loop is CASSSLRAQDTQYF. CDR3 DNA sequence: TGCGCCAGCAGCTCCCTAAGGGCACAAGATACGCAGTATTTT. Variable domain in full (rest from reference TRBV5-1 and TRBJ2-3): KAGVTQTPRYLIKTRGQQVTLSCSPISGHRSVSWYQQTPGQGLQFLFEYFSETQRNKGNFPGRFSGRQFSNSRSEMNVSTLELGDSALYLCASSSLRAQDTQYFGPGTRLTVL.

This clonotype was counted only a few times. The chain is built from TRBV7-2 and TRBJ2-1; TRBD2 matches 11 bases. V trimming: 1 base; J trimming: 2 bases; junction bases outside the gene matches: 1. The CDR3 is 16 residues long. The germline gives CDR1 SGHTA, CDR2 FQGNSA. The chain's CDR3 is CASSLGLAGPYNEQFF. The CDR3 DNA reads as TGTGCCAGCAGCTTAGGACTAGCGGGGCCCTACAATGAGCAGTTCTTC. Together with reference TRBV7-2 and TRBJ2-1, the CDR3 gives the full variable domain: GAGVSQSPSNKVTEKGKDVELRCDPISGHTALYWYRQSLGQGLEFLIYFQGNSAPDKSGLPSDRFSAERTGGSVSTLTIQRTQQEDSAVYLCASSLGLAGPYNEQFFGPGTRLTVL.

There are a few counts of this clonotype. CDR3 nucleotides: TGCGCCAGCAGCAGGACCCCATTTGAAGGGGGCACAGATACGCAGTATTTT. Its translation: CASSRTPFEGGTDTQYF. This chain connects TRBV5-1 to TRBJ2-3; tentatively, D is TRBD1 (5 bases). Trimming took 4 bases from V and 1 from J, leaving 19 bases between them. The CDR3 is 17 amino acids. Germline loops: CDR1 SGHRS, CDR2 YFSETQ.

This clonotype was found many times. The rearrangement uses TRBV12-3 or TRBV12-4 and TRBJ2-3; no definite D call. The V gene lost 5 bases and the J gene lost 5 bases, with 8 bases spanning the gap. The CDR3 runs 12 residues. This CDR3 is CASSAVGDTQYF. DNA for the CDR3: TGTGCCAGCAGTGCCGTGGGAGATACGCAGTATTTT.

There are a few counts of this clonotype. The chain joins TRBV20-1 to TRBJ2-7; TRBD1 matches 9 bases. The CDR3 extends over 14 amino acids. Trimming removed 5 bases from V and 3 bases from J; junction bases left unmatched: 8. CDR1 is DFQATT and CDR2 is SNEGSKA in the germline V gene (reference sequence). CDR3 DNA: TGCAGTGCTGGGAAACAGGGGGCAGGCTACGAGCAGTACTTC. This codes for CSAGKQGAGYEQYF.

The chain joins TRBV7-8 to TRBJ2-5, with TRBD2 as a possible D gene (6 bases). The CDR3 has 18 residues. Germline V gene data show CDR1 as SGHVS and CDR2 as FQNEAQ. Between the trimmed V and J ends, which lost 3 bases and 6 bases, there was a span of 26 bases. As DNA, the CDR3 is TGTGCCAGCAGCTTTAACAGACCCCTAGCGAGCCCTGATCAGACCCAGTACTTC. Translating it yields CASSFNRPLASPDQTQYF.

This clonotype was seen only a few times. The chain recombines TRBV11-2 with TRBJ2-5; unclear D gene. This CDR3 has 11 residues. Germline lookup yields CDR1 SGHAT and CDR2 FQNNGV. The V and J ends lost 6 bases and 5 bases respectively, with 7 bases between them. The CDR3 is CASRAWETQYF. The DNA for the CDR3 is TGTGCCAGCAGAGCTTGGGAGACCCAGTACTTC.

The genes are TRBV24-1 and TRBJ2-1; 8 bases match TRBD2. Germline V gene sequence: CDR1 KGHDR, CDR2 SFDVKD. The CDR3 extends over 15 amino acids. Losses at the gene ends were 4 bases for V and 8 bases for J; bases not matched to a gene: 9. The CDR3 coding sequence is TGTGCCACCAGTGACCTGACGCGGGGGGCTTATGAGCAGTTCTTC. Its protein is CATSDLTRGAYEQFF.

The genes are TRBV6-5 and TRBJ2-7, with D uncertain. The germline gives CDR1 MNHEY, CDR2 SVGAGI. The CDR3 is made up of 15 amino acids. Trimming cost V 4 bases and J 4 bases, with 17 bases left between them. For the CDR3, the DNA is TGTGCCAGCAGTTTGGGCCAGGCGGAACGTTACGAGCAGTACGTC. It is translated as CASSLGQAERYEQYV.

A few counts support this clonotype. V usage is TRBV12-3 or TRBV12-4 and J usage is TRBJ1-5; the D is unclear. V shed 6 bases and J shed 9 bases, with 12 bases lying between them. The CDR3 totals 12 residues. Written as DNA, the CDR3 is TGTGCCAGCAGCACTTCCCCCTGGCCCCAGCATTTT. As protein: CASSTSPWPQHF.

The chain recombines TRBV3-1 with TRBJ2-3, with D possibly matching TRBD2 (6 bases). CDR1 and CDR2 (germline): LGHDT, YNNKEL (reference sequence). The CDR3 totals 15 residues. V dropped 1 base and J dropped 3 bases, with 11 bases sitting between them. CDR3 in DNA: TGTGCCAGCAGCCAAGTGGGGGACTTGACAGATACGCAGTATTTT. Amino acid sequence: CASSQVGDLTDTQYF.

This clonotype was observed a handful of times. This rearrangement joins TRBV10-3 to TRBJ1-2; the D gene is possibly TRBD1 (5 bases). Trimming left V 2 bases short and J 4 bases short, with 8 bases between. The CDR3 runs 13 residues. Germline V CDR1 and CDR2: ENHRY, SYGVKD. CDR3 protein: CAISEEGIYGYTF. The CDR3 coding sequence is TGTGCCATCAGTGAGGAGGGGATCTATGGCTACACCTTC.

The CDR3 DNA is TGTGCCAGCAGCAGAGCGGGACACAACTACAATGAGCAGTTCTTC. This gives the protein CASSRAGHNYNEQFF. The chain combines TRBV21-1 with TRBJ2-1; the table's D call, TRBD1, has no DNA check behind it. TRBV21-1 is labeled a pseudogene. CDR3 size: 15 residues.

This clonotype has just a few counts. The chain links TRBV3-1 to TRBJ1-1; D remains unclear. The CDR3 is 16 amino acids. Trimming cost V 4 bases and J 0 bases, with 15 bases left between them. CDR1 is LGHDT, CDR2 YNNKEL, per germline (reference sequence). CDR3: CASSRSSGPLNTEAFF. The CDR3 nucleotides read TGTGCCAGCAGCCGTTCCTCCGGGCCCTTGAACACTGAAGCTTTCTTT.

This clonotype was counted only a few times. This chain uses TRBV3-1 with TRBJ2-3; no firm D call. The CDR3 is 13 amino acids. The germline V gene encodes CDR1 LGHDT and CDR2 YNNKEL (reference sequence). The V and J ends lost 4 bases and 5 bases respectively, with 10 bases between them. The CDR3 loop is CASSLSRRDTQYF. Written as DNA, the CDR3 is TGTGCCAGCAGCCTGAGCCGGAGAGATACGCAGTATTTT.

The chain uses TRBV5-1 and TRBJ1-6; the match to TRBD1 covers 8 bases. Per the germline V gene, CDR1 is SGHRS and CDR2 is YFSETQ. V lost 3 bases, J lost 7 bases, and 6 bases stayed unmatched. The length of the CDR3 is 15 residues. The CDR3 reads CASSSGDRQNSPLHF. For the CDR3, the DNA is TGCGCCAGCAGCTCCGGGGACAGGCAGAATTCACCCCTCCACTTT. The entire variable domain, with the rest obtained from reference TRBV5-1 and TRBJ1-6, is as follows: KAGVTQTPRYLIKTRGQQVTLSCSPISGHRSVSWYQQTPGQGLQFLFEYFSETQRNKGNFPGRFSGRQFSNSRSEMNVSTLELGDSALYLCASSSGDRQNSPLHFGNGTRLTVT.

A few counts support this clonotype. The chain has TRBV11-3 and TRBJ2-4, with TRBD1 matching over 9 bases. Germline V gives CDR1 SGHNT, CDR2 YENEEA. Trimming took 5 bases from V and 4 from J; bases not matched to a gene: 9. The CDR3 has 16 residues. The CDR3 DNA reads as TGTGCCAGCAGCCCTGGACAGGGGCAAACTAAAAACATTCAGTACTTC. It specifies CASSPGQGQTKNIQYF.

The rearrangement joins TRBV7-6 to TRBJ2-2, with 7 bases matching TRBD2. The CDR3 covers 16 residues. Looked up from germline, CDR1 is SGHVS and CDR2 is FNYEAQ. V gave up 1 base and J gave up 4 bases; unmatched junction bases: 6. The CDR3 bases are TGTGCCAGCAGCTTAGTGTTGGGGGGGGTCACCGGGGAGCTGTTTTTT. Amino acid sequence: CASSLVLGGVTGELFF.

The rearrangement uses TRBV11-1 and TRBJ2-2, with D perhaps TRBD1 (6 bases). The V end lost 5 bases, the J end lost 1 base, and 20 bases lay between the germline ends. The CDR3 has 18 amino acids. CDR1 and CDR2 (germline): SGHAT, FQDESV (reference sequence). CDR3 bases: TGTGCCAGCAGCCCGGTGTTGTCCTGGGACAAGAACACCGGGGAGCTGTTTTTT. Encoded protein: CASSPVLSWDKNTGELFF.

This clonotype was detected only a few times. The chain employs TRBV24-1 and TRBJ1-5; D is possibly TRBD1 (6 bases). The CDR3 sequence is 17 residues long. V was pared by 4 bases and J by 0 bases, with 15 bases between. Germline V gene lookup returns CDR1 KGHDR and CDR2 SFDVKD. Written as DNA, the CDR3 is TGTGCCACCAGTGAGACCGTAGCAGGGGATAGCAATCAGCCCCAGCATTTT. Its protein product is CATSETVAGDSNQPQHF.

This sequence joins TRBV20-1 and TRBJ2-2; no clear D. V shed 5 bases and J shed 1 base, with 8 bases lying between them. The CDR3 sequence is 13 residues long. Germline assignment: CDR1 DFQATT and CDR2 SNEGSKA (reference sequence). The CDR3 here is CSAVHGNTGELFF. The CDR3 DNA follows: TGCAGTGCTGTCCACGGGAACACCGGGGAGCTGTTTTTT.

The genes are TRBV12-3 or TRBV12-4 and TRBJ1-1, with no clear D. Trimming left V 5 bases short and J 1 base short, with 14 bases between. The CDR3 consists of 15 residues. The CDR3 sequence: CASSPILTGNTEAFF. The CDR3 nucleotides are TGTGCCAGCAGTCCGATCTTGACGGGGAACACTGAAGCTTTCTTT.

This clonotype was seen a few times. This chain joins TRBV7-9 and TRBJ2-3; 9 nucleotides match TRBD2. CDR3 length equals 17 residues. The germline gives CDR1 SEHNR, CDR2 FQNEAQ (reference sequence). V gave up 3 bases and J gave up 5 bases; unmatched junction bases: 12. The chain's CDR3 is CASSFDRAGGPKDTQYF. For the CDR3, the DNA is TGTGCCAGCAGCTTCGATAGGGCGGGGGGGCCAAAAGATACGCAGTATTTT.

There are a few counts of this clonotype. The J gene is TRBJ2-1, the V gene TRBV29-1, with D possibly matching TRBD2 (6 bases). This CDR3 is 17 amino acids long. CDR1 and CDR2 (germline): SQVTM, ANQGSEA. V was trimmed by 2 bases and J by 4 bases, leaving 21 bases between them. DNA of the CDR3: TGCAGCGTTGAAACTTTCGGGGGATACACCACATACAATGAGCAGTTCTTC. Encoded protein: CSVETFGGYTTYNEQFF.

The chain combines TRBV29-1 with TRBJ2-7; 8 bases map to TRBD2. This CDR3 is 15 amino acids long. The germline V gene encodes CDR1 SQVTM and CDR2 ANQGSEA. Trimming took 4 bases from V and 3 from J; bases not matched to a gene: 11. The CDR3 DNA reads as TGCAGCGTTGTAGCGGGGACTAACGGAGACTACGAGCAGTACGTC. Amino acids: CSVVAGTNGDYEQYV.

This chain uses TRBV5-1 with TRBJ2-1; 8 bases are shared with TRBD2. Germline V gene sequence: CDR1 SGHRS, CDR2 YFSETQ. CDR3 length equals 16 residues. The trim removed 0 bases at V and 9 bases at J, leaving 11 bases unmatched. The CDR3 nucleotides read TGCGCCAGCAGCTTGGCGATACTAGCGGTAAAGGTTGAGCAGTTCTTC. Translation gives CASSLAILAVKVEQFF.